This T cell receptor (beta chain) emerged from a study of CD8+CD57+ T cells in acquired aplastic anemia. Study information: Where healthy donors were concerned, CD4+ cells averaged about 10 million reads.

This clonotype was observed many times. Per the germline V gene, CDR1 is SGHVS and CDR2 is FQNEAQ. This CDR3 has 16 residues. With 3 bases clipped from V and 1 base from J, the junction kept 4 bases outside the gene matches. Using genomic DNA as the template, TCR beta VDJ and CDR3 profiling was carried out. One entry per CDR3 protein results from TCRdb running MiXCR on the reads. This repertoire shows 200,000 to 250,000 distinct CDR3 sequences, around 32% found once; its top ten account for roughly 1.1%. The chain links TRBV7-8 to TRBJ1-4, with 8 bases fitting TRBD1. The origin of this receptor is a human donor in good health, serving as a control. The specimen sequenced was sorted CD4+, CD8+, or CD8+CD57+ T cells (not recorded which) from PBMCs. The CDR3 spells CASSLGQARTNEKLFF. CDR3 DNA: TGTGCCAGCAGCTTGGGACAGGCAAGAACTAATGAAAAACTGTTTTTT.